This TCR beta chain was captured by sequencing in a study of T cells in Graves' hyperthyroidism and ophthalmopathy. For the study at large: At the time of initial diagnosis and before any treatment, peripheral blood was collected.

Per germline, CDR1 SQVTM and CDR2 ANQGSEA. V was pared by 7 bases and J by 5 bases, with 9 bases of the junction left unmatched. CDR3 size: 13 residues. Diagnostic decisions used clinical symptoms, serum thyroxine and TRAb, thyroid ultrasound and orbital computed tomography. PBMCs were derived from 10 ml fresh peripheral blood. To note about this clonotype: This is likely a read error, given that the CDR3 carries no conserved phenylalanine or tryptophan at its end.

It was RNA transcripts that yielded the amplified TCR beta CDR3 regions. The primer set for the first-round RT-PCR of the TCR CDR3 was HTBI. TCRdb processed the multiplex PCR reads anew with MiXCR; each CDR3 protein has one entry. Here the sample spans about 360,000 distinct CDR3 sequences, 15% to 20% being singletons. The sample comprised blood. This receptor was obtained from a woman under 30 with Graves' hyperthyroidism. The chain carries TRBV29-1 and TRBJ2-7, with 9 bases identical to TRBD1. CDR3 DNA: TGCAGCGGGCCCGGGACAGGGATTCACGAGCAGTACTAC. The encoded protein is CSGPGTGIHEQYY.